This TCR beta chain came from a study of response to subunit inactivated influenza vaccine. In TCRdb, the RT-PCR reads were re-called with MiXCR into one record per CDR3 protein. Found here are some 160,000 distinct CDR3 sequences, approximately 10% of them singletons; the top ten hold approximately 13%. In its sample, this clonotype was seen many times. After removal of 7 bases from V and 4 bases from J, the junction contained 8 bases not matched to a gene. The CDR3 loop spans 14 amino acids. The germline gives CDR1 SQVTM, CDR2 ANQGSEA. Specimen: non-naive T cells sorted from PBMCs, collected 35 to 45 days after vaccination. The clonotype originates from a middle-aged man who received an inactivated influenza vaccine. The rearrangement links TRBV29-1 to TRBJ2-3, with TRBD1 matching over 10 bases. CDR3 loop: CSATGTGDPDTQYF. In DNA form, the CDR3 reads TGCAGCGCTACCGGGACAGGGGACCCAGATACGCAGTATTTT.